One and the same sample provided the 3 T cell receptor beta chains below, sequenced in a study of T-cell reconstitution after alpha-beta-depleted transplantation in children. For TCRbeta, the library was prepared with unique molecular identifiers. TCRdb passed the PCR reads through MiXCR, listing each CDR3 protein once. The table records around 500,000 distinct CDR3 sequences, approximately 12% of them present only once. The sequenced sample was PBMCs from the stem cell graft donor, obtained from the stem cell graft. These receptors were taken from a human donor who donated a stem cell graft to a child with combined immunodeficiency.

There are many counts of this clonotype. The chain carries TRBV12-3 or TRBV12-4 and TRBJ1-1, with a tentative D call TRBD1 (5 bases). The CDR3 sequence is 12 residues long. V was cut by 3 bases and J by 11 bases, with 13 bases left in between. Here the CDR3 reads CASSFETGRAFF. CDR3 in DNA: TGTGCCAGCAGTTTTGAGACGGGACGGGCTTTCTTT.

The CDR3 reads CASSVGGQANTDTQYF. For the CDR3, the DNA is TGTGCCAGCAGCGTAGGCGGACAGGCAAACACAGATACGCAGTATTTT. This chain uses TRBV9 with TRBJ2-3; 7 positions agree with TRBD1. The V gene end was trimmed by 0 bases and the J gene end by 2 bases; junction bases not matched to a gene: 6. CDR1 SGDLS and CDR2 YYNGEE come from the germline V gene. There are 16 residues in the CDR3.

The sample holds a few counts of this clonotype. The chain carries TRBV29-1 and TRBJ2-2; D is ambiguous. Germline V CDR1 and CDR2: SQVTM, ANQGSEA. CDR3 length: 14 amino acids. The V end was cut by 5 bases, the J end by 1 base, with 11 bases between. The CDR3, as DNA: TGCAGCGTTCTTCGGGCTTGGAACACCGGGGAGCTGTTTTTT. It is translated as CSVLRAWNTGELFF.